Presented here are 15 T cell receptor beta chains from one specimen sequenced in a study of beta chain features in type 1 diabetes. Every bit of the isolated RNA underwent reverse transcription, so sequencing read expressed TCRB transcripts. Libraries were prepared by immunoSEQ multiplex PCR; TCRdb keeps only in-frame clonotypes and omits some of them. The sample consists of under 70,000 clones, 55% to 70% of them appearing once. Their specific antigens are unknown. Broader study findings: Shorter TCRB CDR3s, moderately but significantly so, were found in Type 1 diabetes patients in all four CD4+ subsets.

Sequencing was done on a sample of stem cell memory CD4+ T cells from blood. The source of these receptors is a woman aged 25 to 39 with type 1 diabetes.

The V call is TRBV7-2, the J call TRBJ1-2; 7 nucleotides line up with TRBD1. This CDR3 has 15 amino acids. Germline CDR1 is SGHTA and CDR2 is FQGNSA. The V and J ends lost 5 bases and 4 bases, in that order; junction bases with no gene match: 10. The CDR3 DNA reads TGTGCCAGCAGCCCCTCCGGGACAGCTGGCTATGGCTACACCTTC. Amino acid sequence: CASSPSGTAGYGYTF. The whole variable domain, remainder taken from reference TRBV7-2 and TRBJ1-2, is GAGVSQSPSNKVTEKGKDVELRCDPISGHTALYWYRQSLGQGLEFLIYFQGNSAPDKSGLPSDRFSAERTGGSVSTLTIQRTQQEDSAVYLCASSPSGTAGYGYTFGSGTRLTVV.

The rearrangement joins TRBV7-8 to TRBJ1-2, with TRBD1 matching 10 bases. Looked up from germline, CDR1 is SGHVS and CDR2 is FQNEAQ. CDR3 length: 13 residues. The V gene end was trimmed by 5 bases and the J gene end by 7 bases; junction bases not matched to a gene: 4. CDR3 sequence: CASSPGTGVGYTF. The CDR3 nucleotides are TGTGCCAGCAGCCCCGGGACAGGGGTTGGCTACACCTTC.

J is TRBJ2-1 and V is TRBV19; 9 bases line up with TRBD1. This CDR3 spans 17 amino acids. V was pared by 2 bases and J by 9 bases, with 14 bases of the junction left unmatched. CDR1 and CDR2 (germline): LNHDA, SQIVND (reference sequence). The CDR3 bases are TGTGCCAGTAGTATAACGCGCCGGGACAGGGCCTCCGGTGAGCAGTTCTTC. Amino acid sequence: CASSITRRDRASGEQFF.

V and J are TRBV18 and TRBJ2-5, with D tentatively TRBD1 (6 bases). V shed 4 bases and J shed 2 bases, with 11 bases lying between them. Germline V gene sequence: CDR1 KGHSH, CDR2 LQKENI. The CDR3 runs 14 residues. The CDR3 DNA reads TGTGCCAGCTCACTCGGACAGTCTCAAGAGACCCAGTACTTC. This gives the protein CASSLGQSQETQYF.

This clone came up a few times. V and J are TRBV6-5 and TRBJ2-3; unclear D gene. Germline V gene sequence: CDR1 MNHEY, CDR2 SVGAGI. The length of the CDR3 is 15 residues. V lost 0 bases and J lost 2, with 9 bases in between. The DNA for the CDR3 is TGTGCCAGCAGTTACTCCTGGGCGACCACAGATACGCAGTATTTT. It yields the protein CASSYSWATTDTQYF.

The chain is built from TRBV7-3 and TRBJ2-7; D is possibly TRBD1 (6 bases). With 0 bases removed from V and 7 bases from J, the gap between germline ends came to 16 bases. The CDR3 extends over 15 amino acids. Germline V gene sequence: CDR1 SGHTA, CDR2 FQGTGA. CDR3 in amino acids: CASSLTLGAFSEQYF. The DNA for the CDR3 is TGTGCCAGCAGCTTAACGCTGGGGGCCTTCTCAGAGCAGTACTTC.

This chain connects TRBV7-9 to TRBJ2-3; 7 bases agree with TRBD1. Per the germline V gene, CDR1 is SEHNR and CDR2 is FQNEAQ (reference sequence). The length of the CDR3 is 15 residues. V gave up 7 bases and J gave up 4 bases; unmatched junction bases: 11. The DNA of the CDR3 is TGTGCCAGCACCTCAGGGGGACCGTACGCAGATACGCAGTATTTT. This gives the protein CASTSGGPYADTQYF.

The chain carries TRBV7-2 and TRBJ2-5; possibly TRBD1 for D (6 bases). CDR3 length: 14 residues. CDR1 and CDR2 from the germline V gene are SGHTA and FQGNSA. Trimming took off 3 bases at V and 4 bases at J, with 12 bases between the two ends. The CDR3 is CASSLDSGLETQYF. The CDR3, as DNA: TGTGCCAGCAGCTTGGACAGCGGACTAGAGACCCAGTACTTC. Using reference TRBV7-2 and TRBJ2-5 for the parts outside the CDR3, the full variable domain is GAGVSQSPSNKVTEKGKDVELRCDPISGHTALYWYRQSLGQGLEFLIYFQGNSAPDKSGLPSDRFSAERTGGSVSTLTIQRTQQEDSAVYLCASSLDSGLETQYFGPGTRLLVL.

The CDR3 protein is CASSHSGNTGELFF. The CDR3 DNA reads TGCGCCAGCAGCCATAGCGGGAACACCGGGGAGCTGTTTTTT. The chain joins TRBV5-1 to TRBJ2-2; D may be TRBD2 (6 bases). Germline V gives CDR1 SGHRS, CDR2 YFSETQ. The CDR3 spans 14 residues. Trimming left V 4 bases short and J 1 base short, with 8 bases between.

The chain links TRBV2 to TRBJ1-5; D is ambiguous. Germline values: CDR1 SNHLY, CDR2 FYNNEI. CDR3 length: 12 amino acids. The ends were cut back, 3 bases at V and 4 bases at J, with 4 bases in the middle. The CDR3 protein is CASSDPNQPQHF. CDR3 coding DNA: TGTGCCAGCAGTGACCCTAATCAGCCCCAGCATTTT. The variable domain in full, with the rest retrieved from reference TRBV2 and TRBJ1-5, is EPEVTQTPSHQVTQMGQEVILRCVPISNHLYFYWYRQILGQKVEFLVSFYNNEISEKSEIFDDQFSVERPDGSNFTLKIRSTKLEDSAMYFCASSDPNQPQHFGDGTRLSIL.

The rearrangement links TRBV2 to TRBJ2-1, with 9 bases matching TRBD2. V was pared by 6 bases and J by 5 bases, with 5 bases of the junction left unmatched. The V gene's germline CDR1 is SNHLY and CDR2 FYNNEI. The CDR3 sequence is 14 residues long. The CDR3 coding sequence is TGTGCCAGCAGCCGCGCTAGCGGGGACAATGAGCAGTTCTTC. This sequence encodes CASSRASGDNEQFF. The full variable domain, with the rest looked up from reference TRBV2 and TRBJ2-1, is EPEVTQTPSHQVTQMGQEVILRCVPISNHLYFYWYRQILGQKVEFLVSFYNNEISEKSEIFDDQFSVERPDGSNFTLKIRSTKLEDSAMYFCASSRASGDNEQFFGPGTRLTVL.

The table lists this clone with a few counts. Other DNA sequences in the same sample also yield this CDR3. This rearrangement joins TRBV29-1 to TRBJ1-2; 7 bases map to TRBD1. After removal of 6 bases from V and 3 bases from J, the junction contained 1 base not matched to a gene. The CDR3 spans 11 residues. Germline loops: CDR1 SQVTM, CDR2 ANQGSEA. CDR3 region: CSVDRDYGYTF. CDR3 coding DNA: TGCAGCGTCGACAGGGACTATGGCTACACCTTC.

This clone was detected only a few times. The chain recombines TRBV5-5 with TRBJ2-6; 9 bases are a match to TRBD2. The CDR3 is 18 residues long. The V gene end was trimmed by 0 bases and the J gene end by 2 bases; junction bases not matched to a gene: 6. CDR1 is SGHKS, CDR2 YYEKEE, per germline (reference sequence). In DNA form, the CDR3 reads TGTGCCAGCAGCTTGGCCGGGGTAGCGGGAGCTGGGGCCAACGTCCTGACTTTC. Its translation is CASSLAGVAGAGANVLTF.

This sequence joins TRBV29-1 and TRBJ2-3, with TRBD2 identical over 7 bases. V shed 4 bases, J shed 2 bases, and the junction held 3 bases outside the gene matches. This CDR3 is built from 13 residues. Germline V gene lookup returns CDR1 SQVTM and CDR2 ANQGSEA. The CDR3 is CSVGGGNTDTQYF. The CDR3 nucleotides are TGCAGCGTTGGGGGGGGAAACACAGATACGCAGTATTTT.

This clone was seen just once. The V gene is TRBV5-1, the J gene TRBJ2-1; 9 bases are shared with TRBD1. CDR1 is SGHRS, CDR2 YFSETQ, per germline. Germline trimming cut 6 bases from V and 8 bases from J; bases unmatched to any gene: 12. The CDR3 covers 15 residues. CDR3 in DNA: TGCGCCAGCAAACCCCGGGACAGGGTGGGCTATGAGCAGTTCTTC. It specifies CASKPRDRVGYEQFF. Complete variable domain (other parts from reference TRBV5-1 and TRBJ2-1): KAGVTQTPRYLIKTRGQQVTLSCSPISGHRSVSWYQQTPGQGLQFLFEYFSETQRNKGNFPGRFSGRQFSNSRSEMNVSTLELGDSALYLCASKPRDRVGYEQFFGPGTRLTVL.